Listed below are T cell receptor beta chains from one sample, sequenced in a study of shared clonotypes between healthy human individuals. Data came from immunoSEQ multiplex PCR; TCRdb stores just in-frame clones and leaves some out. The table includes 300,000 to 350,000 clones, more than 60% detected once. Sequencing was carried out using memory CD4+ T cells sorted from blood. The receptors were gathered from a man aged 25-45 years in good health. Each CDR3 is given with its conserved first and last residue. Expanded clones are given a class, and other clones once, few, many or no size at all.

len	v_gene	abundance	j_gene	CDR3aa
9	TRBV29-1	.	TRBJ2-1	CSVGHEQFF
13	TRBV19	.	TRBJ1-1	CASSMLTGIEAFF
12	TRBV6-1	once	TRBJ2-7	CASTDNSYEQYF
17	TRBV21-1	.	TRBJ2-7	CASSKLADRGEGYEQYF
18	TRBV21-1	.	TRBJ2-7	CASRQQGLAGVWSYEQYF
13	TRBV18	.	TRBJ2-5	CASSARDQETQYF
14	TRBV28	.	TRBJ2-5	CASSTGRTQETQYF
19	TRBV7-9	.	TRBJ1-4	CASSLLAGTGGMGNEKLFF
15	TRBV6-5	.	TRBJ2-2	CASSFNREITGELFF
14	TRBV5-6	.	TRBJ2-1	CASSWTGDYNEQFF
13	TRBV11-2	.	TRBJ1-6	CASSSVQNSPLHF
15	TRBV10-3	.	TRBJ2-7	CAISESVDSSYEQYF
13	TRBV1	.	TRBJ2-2	CTNGTTHTGELFF
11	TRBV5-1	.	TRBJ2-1	CASRLGDSQFF
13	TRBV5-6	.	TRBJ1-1	CASRYRGASEAFF
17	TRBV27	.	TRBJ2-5	CASSSRDEGNWFETQYF
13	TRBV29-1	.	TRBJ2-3	CSNRHSFEDTQYF
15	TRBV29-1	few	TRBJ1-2	CSAPDRGQESYGYTF
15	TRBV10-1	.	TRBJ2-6	CASSDTTTGANVLTF
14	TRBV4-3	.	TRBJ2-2	CASSQDVNTGELFF
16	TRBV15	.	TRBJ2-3	CATSWGLASFTDTQYF
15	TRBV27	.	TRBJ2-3	CASSITGASTDTQYF
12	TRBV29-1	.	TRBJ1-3	CSVAEGWGTIYF
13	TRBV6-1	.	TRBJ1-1	CASSAERGSEAFF
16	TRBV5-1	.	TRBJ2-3	CASSQRPTSGTDTQYF
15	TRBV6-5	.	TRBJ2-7	CASSRRTDGTYEQYF
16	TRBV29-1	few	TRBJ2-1	CSASPYGTGDYNEQFF
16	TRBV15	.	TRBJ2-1	CATSSPFQSSYNEQFF
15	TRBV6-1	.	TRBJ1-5	CASSVPGRSNQPQHF
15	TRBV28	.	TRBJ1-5	CASSAKYNSNQPQHF
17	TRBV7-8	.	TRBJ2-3	CASSFPASGSYSDTQYF
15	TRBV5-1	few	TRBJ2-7	CASSGSGLRSYEQYF
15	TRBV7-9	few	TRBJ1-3	CASRIQGSSGNTIYF
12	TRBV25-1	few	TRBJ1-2	CASADRNYGYTF
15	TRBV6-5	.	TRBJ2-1	CASRERSSGSTEQFF
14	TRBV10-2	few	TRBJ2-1	CASSEFLVGPREFF
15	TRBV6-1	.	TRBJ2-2	CASSKLPLEAGELFF
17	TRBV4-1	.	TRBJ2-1	CASSPPPGTSSYNEQFF
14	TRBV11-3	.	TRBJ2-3	CASSQNGYTDTQYF
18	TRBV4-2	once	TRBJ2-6	CASRPSLQELSGANVLTF
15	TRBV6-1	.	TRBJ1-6	CASSEATAINSPLHF